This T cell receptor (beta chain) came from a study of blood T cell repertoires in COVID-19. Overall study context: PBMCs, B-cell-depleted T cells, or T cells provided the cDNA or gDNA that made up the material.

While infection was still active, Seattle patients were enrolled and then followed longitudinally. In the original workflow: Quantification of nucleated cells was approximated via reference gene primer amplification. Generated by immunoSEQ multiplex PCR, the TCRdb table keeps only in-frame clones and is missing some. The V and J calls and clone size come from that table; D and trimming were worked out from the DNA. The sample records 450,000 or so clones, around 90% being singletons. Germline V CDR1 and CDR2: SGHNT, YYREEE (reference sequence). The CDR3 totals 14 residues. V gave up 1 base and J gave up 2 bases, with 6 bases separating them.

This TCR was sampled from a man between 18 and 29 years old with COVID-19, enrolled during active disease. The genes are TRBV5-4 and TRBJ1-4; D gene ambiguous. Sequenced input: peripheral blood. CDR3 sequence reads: CASSLRGTNEKLFF. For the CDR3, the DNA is TGTGCCAGCAGCTTGAGAGGCACTAATGAAAAACTGTTTTTT.